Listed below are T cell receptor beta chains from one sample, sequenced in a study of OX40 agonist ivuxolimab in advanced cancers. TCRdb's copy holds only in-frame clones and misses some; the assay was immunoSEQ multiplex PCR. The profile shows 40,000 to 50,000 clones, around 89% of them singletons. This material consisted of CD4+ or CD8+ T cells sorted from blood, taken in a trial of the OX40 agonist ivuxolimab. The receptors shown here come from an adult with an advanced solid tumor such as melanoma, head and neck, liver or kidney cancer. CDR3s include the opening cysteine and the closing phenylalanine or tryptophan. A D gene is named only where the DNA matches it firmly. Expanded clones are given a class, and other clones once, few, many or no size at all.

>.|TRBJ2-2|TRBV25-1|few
TGTGCCAGCAGTGGTCAGGATACCACCGGGGAGCTGTTTTTT
CASSGQDTTGELFF
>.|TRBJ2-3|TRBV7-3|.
TGTGCCAGCAGCTTAATCGGCAGGGAGGTCACAGATACGCAGTATTTT
CASSLIGREVTDTQYF
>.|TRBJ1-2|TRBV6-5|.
TGTGCCAGCAGTTCAGGGGCCGATAACTATGGCTACACCTTC
CASSSGADNYGYTF
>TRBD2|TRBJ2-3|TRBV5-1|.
TGCGCCAGCAGCTTGGGTATTATCCCTAGCGGGGGGGTTACAGATACGCAGTATTTT
CASSLGIIPSGGVTDTQYF
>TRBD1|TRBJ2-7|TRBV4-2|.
TGTGCCAGCAGCCCCCGGGACAGTGCCTACGAGCAGTACTTC
CASSPRDSAYEQYF
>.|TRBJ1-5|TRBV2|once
TGTGCCAGCAGTGATAGGCCAGGTCGGAGCAATCAGCCCCAGCATTTT
CASSDRPGRSNQPQHF
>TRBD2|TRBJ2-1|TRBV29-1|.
TGCAGCGTGGGCGGACAGGGGATGGGACTAGCGGGGAGTGAGCAGTTCTTC
CSVGGQGMGLAGSEQFF
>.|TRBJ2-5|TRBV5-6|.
TGTGCCAGCAGCTTGGGGTTCCAAGAGACCCAGTACTTC
CASSLGFQETQYF
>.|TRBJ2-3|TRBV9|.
TGTGCCAGCAGCGTCCATTCTAGGGGCTCCAGCACAGATACGCAGTATTTT
CASSVHSRGSSTDTQYF
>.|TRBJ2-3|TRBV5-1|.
TGCGCCAGCAGCTTAGAGTATAGCACAGATACGCAGTATTTT
CASSLEYSTDTQYF
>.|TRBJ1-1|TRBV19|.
TGTGCCAGTAGTACCGGACAGCTAAACACTGAAGCTTTCTTT
CASSTGQLNTEAFF
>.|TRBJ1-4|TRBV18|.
TGTGCCAGCTCACCACCGGGGTCTGATGAAAAACTGTTTTTT
CASSPPGSDEKLFF
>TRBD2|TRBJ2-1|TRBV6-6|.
TGTGCCAGCAGCAAGGGACTAGTAACCTACAATGAGCAGTTCTTC
CASSKGLVTYNEQFF
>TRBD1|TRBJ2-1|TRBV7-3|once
TGTGCCAGCAGCTCCGGGACAGGCTCCTACAATGAGCAGTTCTTC
CASSSGTGSYNEQFF
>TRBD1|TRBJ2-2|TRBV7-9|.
TGTGCCAGCAGCTCTCCGGACAGGGTCTACACCGGGGAGCTGTTTTTT
CASSSPDRVYTGELFF
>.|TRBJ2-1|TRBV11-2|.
TGTGCCAGCAGCTTAGGCGGGGTAACCTACAATGAGCAGTTCTTC
CASSLGGVTYNEQFF
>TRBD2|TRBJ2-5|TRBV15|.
TGTGCCACCAGCAGGACTAGCGGGGAGGGGGAGACCCAGTACTTC
CATSRTSGEGETQYF
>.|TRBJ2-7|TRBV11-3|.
TGTGCCAGCAGCTCCCTGTGGAGAAACTCCTACGAGCAGTACTTC
CASSSLWRNSYEQYF
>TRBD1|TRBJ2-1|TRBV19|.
TGTGCCAGTAGTATCGCCGGTTTTGGACAGGGATACAATGAGCAGTTCTTC
CASSIAGFGQGYNEQFF
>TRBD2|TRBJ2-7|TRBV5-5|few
TGTGCCAGCAGCTCGTCGACTAGCGGGGGCCGACCCTCCTACGAGCAGTACTTC
CASSSSTSGGRPSYEQYF
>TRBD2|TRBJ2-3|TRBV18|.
TGTGCCAGCTCACCATACCCCCCGGGACTAGCGGGGGCAGATACGCAGTATTTT
CASSPYPPGLAGADTQYF
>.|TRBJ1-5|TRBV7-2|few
TGTGCCAGCAGCGGGGCCAATCAGCCCCAGCATTTT
CASSGANQPQHF
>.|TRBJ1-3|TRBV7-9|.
TGTGCCAGCAGGCAGGGGCCGAGCTCTGGAAACACCATATATTTT
CASRQGPSSGNTIYF
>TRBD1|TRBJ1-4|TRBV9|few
TGTGCCAGCAGCACAGGGACAGGATGGATGGAAAAACTGTTTTTT
CASSTGTGWMEKLFF
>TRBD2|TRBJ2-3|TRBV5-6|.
TGTGCCAGCAGCCGTAGCGGGGGGGGCACAGATACGCAGTATTTT
CASSRSGGGTDTQYF
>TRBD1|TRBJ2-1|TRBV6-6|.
TGTGCCAGCAGCTCCGACAGGGCCCATGAGCAGTTCTTC
CASSSDRAHEQFF
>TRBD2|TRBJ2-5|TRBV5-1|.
TGCGCCAGCAGCCCCCGGACTAGCGGGGTAACAGAGACCCAGTACTTC
CASSPRTSGVTETQYF
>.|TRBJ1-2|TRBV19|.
TGTGCCAGTAAGATCCGGCAGGGCCAGGGTTTTGACTATGGCTACACCTTC
CASKIRQGQGFDYGYTF
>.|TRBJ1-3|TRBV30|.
TGTGCCTGTTCAGGGGACTCTGGAAACACCATATATTTT
CACSGDSGNTIYF
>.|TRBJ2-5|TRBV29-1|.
TGCAGCGTTGGGACTACAAGAGAGACCCAGTACTTC
CSVGTTRETQYF
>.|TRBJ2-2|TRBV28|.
TGTGCCAGCAGTTTATTGACCGGGGAGCTGTTTTTT
CASSLLTGELFF
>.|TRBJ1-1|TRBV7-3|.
TGTGCCAGCAGCTTAAGCAGGAACACTGAAGCTTTCTTT
CASSLSRNTEAFF
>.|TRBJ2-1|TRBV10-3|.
TGTGCCATCAGTGACCCCGGGGGTTCAAGCTCCTACAATGAGCAGTTCTTC
CAISDPGGSSSYNEQFF
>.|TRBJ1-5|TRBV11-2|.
TGTGCCAGCAGCCCAGGACACCCCGGGCGCAATCAGCCCCAGCATTTT
CASSPGHPGRNQPQHF
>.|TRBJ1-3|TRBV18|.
TGTGCCAGCTCACCACCGGGAAATCCTGGAAACACCATATATTTT
CASSPPGNPGNTIYF